These T cell receptor beta chains were read from a single sample in a study of blood T cell repertoires in COVID-19. The protocol was immunoSEQ multiplex PCR, while the TCRdb copy is restricted to in-frame clones and leaves out a portion. The sample comprises roughly 99,000 clones, roughly 78% of which are singletons, and 15% to 20% rests with the top ten. Material for sequencing was peripheral blood. These receptors were taken from a woman of 80 years or more with active or convalescent COVID-19. Both conserved end residues are part of each CDR3.

>TRBV6-5|TRBJ1-5
CASRSLSNQPQHF
>TRBV21-1|TRBJ2-7
CAGWGGGSSYEQYF
>TRBV9|TRBJ2-7
CASSVSPLAGAYEQYF
>TRBV19|TRBJ1-3
CASGAVSSGNTIYF
>TRBV30|TRBJ1-6
CAWSVEGQGSDSPLHF
>TRBV6-6|TRBJ2-7
CASSQLQTVSLSFEQYF
>TRBV7-2|TRBJ2-3
CASSFHGLDTQYF
>TRBV28|TRBJ1-5
CASSSTMTGPNQPQHF
>TRBV27|TRBJ2-7
CASSSHTRTSLGQRYEQYF
>TRBV2|TRBJ2-7
CASSEAGTGIYEQYF
>TRBV28|TRBJ2-2
CASSRTGGTGELFF
>TRBV4-1|TRBJ2-4
CASSPSETGTWRRANIQYF
>TRBV5-4|TRBJ2-1
CASSFASGRLRSYNEQFF
>TRBV25-1|TRBJ2-5
CASSEYFPETGGETQYF
>TRBV15|TRBJ2-7
CATSRGATGRGPLYEQYF
>TRBV2|TRBJ2-1
CASRPLGLPHEQFF
>TRBV5-1|TRBJ2-7
CASSPGLATFFSYEQYF